The 23 T cell receptor beta chains reported below all come from one sample, sequenced in a study of shared clonotypes between healthy human individuals. The repertoire was sequenced with immunoSEQ multiplex PCR; TCRdb's copy has only in-frame clones and lacks some. Found here are a few million clones, around nine tenths of them singletons; the top ten hold 0.14%. Material: naive CD4+ T cells sorted from blood. Subset described: CD45RA+ positively selected. The receptors stem from a man between 18 and 35 years old in good health.

The chain couples TRBV6-6 to TRBJ1-4; no reliable D call. CDR3 length: 12 amino acids. Germline assignment: CDR1 MNHNY and CDR2 SVGAGI (reference sequence). Deletions cut 2 bases from V and 8 bases from J, with 6 bases between. The CDR3 nucleotides are TGTGCCAGCAGTTACATAGAAGAAAAACTGTTTTTT. The encoded protein is CASSYIEEKLFF.

In its sample, this clone was seen many times. The chain links TRBV5-1 to TRBJ2-7; 9 positions match TRBD1. CDR3 length equals 13 residues. The germline gives CDR1 SGHRS, CDR2 YFSETQ. After removal of 4 bases from V and 5 bases from J, the junction contained 4 bases not matched to a gene. The CDR3 reads CASSQDRGNEQYF. In nucleotides, the CDR3 is TGCGCCAGCAGCCAGGACAGGGGAAACGAGCAGTACTTC.

The genes are TRBV5-3 and TRBJ2-5, with 7 bases lining up with TRBD1. TRBV5-3 is marked as an open reading frame, function uncertain. J lost 0 bases, V lost 7 bases, and 9 bases had no gene match. CDR3 length: 15 residues. The CDR3 DNA reads TGTGCCAGATCCTGTGGGACAGCCGACCAAGAGACCCAGTACTTC. Its protein product is CARSCGTADQETQYF.

The chain couples TRBV7-2 to TRBJ1-2; TRBD1 matches 7 bases. The CDR3 runs to 16 residues. The germline CDR1 and CDR2 sequences are SGHTA and FQGNSA. The J segment lost 0 bases and the V segment lost 5 bases, leaving 9 bases of the junction unmatched. Here the CDR3 DNA reads TGTGCCAGCAGCCCTAGTGGGACAGCCGCTAACTATGGCTACACCTTC. Amino acid sequence: CASSPSGTAANYGYTF.

V is TRBV11-3 and J is TRBJ1-1, with a tentative D call TRBD1 (6 bases). Germline CDR1 and CDR2: SGHNT and YENEEA. Trimming shortened V by 4 bases and J by 2 bases, and 17 bases separated the two germline ends. The length of the CDR3 is 16 residues. The CDR3 bases are TGTGCCAGCAGCTCCAGTTGGGGGCCTACAAACACTGAAGCTTTCTTT. Encoded protein: CASSSSWGPTNTEAFF.

On this clone: Other DNA sequences in this specimen translate into the identical CDR3. DNA for the CDR3: TGTGCCAGCAGCTTCGGACAGGGGGCAGGAGAGACCCAGTACTTC. It yields the protein CASSFGQGAGETQYF. This chain joins TRBV11-2 and TRBJ2-5; 11 bases are shared with TRBD1. Trimming took 3 bases from V and 4 from J; bases not matched to a gene: 4. Per the germline V gene, CDR1 is SGHAT and CDR2 is FQNNGV. CDR3 length equals 15 residues.

V and J are TRBV28 and TRBJ2-2; D ambiguous. This CDR3 has 14 amino acids. CDR1 and CDR2 from the germline V gene are MDHEN and SYDVKM. The V end was cut by 3 bases, the J end by 4 bases, with 9 bases between. The CDR3 region has the DNA TGTGCCAGCAGTTTTCTGGGCCTCACCGGGGAGCTGTTTTTT. This encodes CASSFLGLTGELFF.

V gene TRBV4-1 combines with J gene TRBJ1-4; TRBD1 is a possible D gene (5 bases). Trimming stripped 5 bases from V and 8 bases from J, with 18 bases between. The CDR3 runs 15 residues. Germline V CDR1 and CDR2: MGHRA, YSYEKL. The CDR3 loop reads CASSAPGTLGEKLFF. The CDR3 bases are TGCGCCAGCAGCGCGCCCGGGACCCTGGGGGAAAAACTGTTTTTT.

The chain has TRBV30 and TRBJ1-2; the D is unclear. Trimming left V 0 bases short and J 7 bases short, with 9 bases between. The CDR3 length is 12 residues. In germline, CDR1 is GTSNPN, CDR2 SVGIG (reference sequence). The DNA of the CDR3 is TGTGCCTGGAGTGTACAATTGAGTGGCTACACCTTC. As protein: CAWSVQLSGYTF.

The genes are TRBV5-6 and TRBJ2-3; tentatively, D is TRBD2 (5 bases). The CDR3 loop spans 15 amino acids. Trimming left V 2 bases short and J 0 bases short, with 10 bases between. Germline lookup yields CDR1 SGHDT and CDR2 YYEEEE. CDR3 loop: CASSFRGYSTDTQYF. The DNA of the CDR3 is TGTGCCAGCAGCTTCCGGGGATATAGCACAGATACGCAGTATTTT.

A note on this clone: Additional DNA sequences in this sample encode the identical CDR3. The genes are TRBV10-1 and TRBJ2-5, with 9 bases identical to TRBD1. The last part of the DNA fits TRBJ2-7 better; the J call may be wrong. This CDR3 is 12 amino acids long. The germline CDR1 and CDR2 sequences are WNHNN and SYGVQD (reference sequence). CDR3 DNA: TGCGCCAGCAGCGGACAGGGGTACGAGCAGTACTTC. Its translation is CASSGQGYEQYF.

The V call is TRBV18, the J call TRBJ2-7; 10 positions match TRBD1. The CDR3 contains 19 residues. Trimming removed 4 bases from V and 2 bases from J; junction bases left unmatched: 17. Germline CDR1 is KGHSH and CDR2 is LQKENI. In DNA form, the CDR3 reads TGTGCCAGCTCACTAGGGGGACAGGGGAGGGCGGTTCGAACCTACGAGCAGTACTTC. Its translation: CASSLGGQGRAVRTYEQYF.

The gene calls are TRBV6-1 and TRBJ2-7; D gene uncertain. Germline CDR1 is MNHNS and CDR2 is SASEGT. This CDR3 contains 11 residues. The V end was cut by 6 bases, the J end by 6 bases, with 9 bases between. The CDR3 nucleotides read TGTGCCAGCAGGGAATCTGGCGAGCAGTACTTC. Amino acid sequence: CASRESGEQYF.

The V call is TRBV9, the J call TRBJ2-1, with 8 bases matching TRBD1. Losses at the gene ends were 4 bases for V and 3 bases for J; bases not matched to a gene: 6. The CDR3 sequence is 15 residues long. CDR1 is SGDLS and CDR2 is YYNGEE in the germline V gene. The CDR3 region is CASSTDRGHYNEQFF. CDR3 bases: TGTGCCAGCAGCACCGACAGGGGCCACTACAATGAGCAGTTCTTC.

Details on this clone: The same CDR3 can be traced to other DNA sequences in this sample. J is TRBJ1-5 and V is TRBV6-5, with unresolved D. Germline V gene data show CDR1 as MNHEY and CDR2 as SVGAGI. The CDR3 has 14 residues. V gave up 5 bases and J gave up 0 bases, with 8 bases separating them. The CDR3 DNA reads TGTGCCAGCAGTAGAACGGATAGCAATCAGCCCCAGCATTTT. It translates to CASSRTDSNQPQHF.

The V and J genes are TRBV29-1 and TRBJ2-1, with D tentatively TRBD1 (5 bases). Trimming removed 2 bases at V and 15 bases at J, with 23 bases between. This CDR3 region has 14 residues. Per germline, CDR1 SQVTM and CDR2 ANQGSEA. This CDR3 reads CSVEWWTRAQGPFF. CDR3 coding DNA: TGCAGCGTTGAATGGTGGACAAGGGCCCAGGGCCCGTTCTTC.

The chain combines TRBV6-1 with TRBJ2-7; the D call may be TRBD1 or TRBD2 (8 bases each). V was cut by 7 bases and J by 2 bases, with 18 bases left in between. The germline gives CDR1 MNHNS, CDR2 SASEGT. The CDR3 length is 15 residues. This CDR3 reads CASTAGGQGPYEQYF. The CDR3 DNA reads TGTGCCAGCACTGCGGGAGGACAGGGTCCCTACGAGCAGTACTTC.

This clone was counted a single time. A single base separates this from a much larger clone, so it may be a read error. The sample holds other DNA sequences that translate to the same CDR3. The chain has TRBV5-1 and TRBJ2-5; D gene uncertain. V lost 4 bases to trimming and J lost 2 bases, with 3 bases between them. This CDR3 is built from 11 residues. Germline assignment: CDR1 SGHRS and CDR2 YFSETQ. The CDR3 DNA reads as TGCGCCAGCAGCATTCAAGAGACCCAGTACTTC. This gives the protein CASSIQETQYF.

V gene TRBV20-1 combines with J gene TRBJ1-4; D gene uncertain. The CDR3 runs to 11 residues. Between the trimmed V and J ends, which lost 1 base and 8 bases, there was a span of 5 bases. Germline V gene data show CDR1 as DFQATT and CDR2 as SNEGSKA (reference sequence). As DNA, the CDR3 is TGCAGTGCTAGAGTCGAGGAAAAACTGTTTTTT. It yields the protein CSARVEEKLFF.

This clone showed up just a few times. The chain is built from TRBV25-1 and TRBJ1-6, with 8 bases matching TRBD1. The CDR3 has 14 residues. Germline lookup yields CDR1 MGHDK and CDR2 SYGVNS. V lost 10 bases, J lost 3 bases, and 5 bases stayed unmatched. CDR3: CATKGQGYNSPLHF. Here the CDR3 DNA reads TGTGCCACCAAAGGACAGGGCTATAATTCACCCCTCCACTTT.

The sample holds one count of this clone. The genes are TRBV28 and TRBJ2-5; D might be TRBD1 (6 bases). CDR3 size: 15 residues. The V gene lost 3 bases and the J gene lost 1 base, with 12 bases spanning the gap. The germline V gene has CDR1 MDHEN and CDR2 SYDVKM. The CDR3 spells CASSFGRGPQETQYF. DNA of the CDR3: TGTGCCAGCAGTTTCGGCAGGGGACCCCAAGAGACCCAGTACTTC.

The V and J genes are TRBV15 and TRBJ2-5; possibly TRBD1 for D (6 bases). The germline V gene encodes CDR1 LNHNV and CDR2 YYDKDF (reference sequence). This CDR3 spans 14 amino acids. The V and J ends lost 5 bases and 0 bases respectively, with 10 bases between them. The CDR3 here is CATSGRQDQETQYF. DNA for the CDR3: TGTGCCACCAGCGGACGACAGGACCAAGAGACCCAGTACTTC.

The rearrangement uses TRBV7-8 and TRBJ2-3; 10 nucleotides align to TRBD1. The CDR3 runs to 15 residues. J lost 7 bases, V lost 5 bases, and 9 bases had no gene match. Germline values: CDR1 SGHVS, CDR2 FQNEAQ. The CDR3 bases are TGTGCCAGCAGCCCACGACAGGGGGCGTCAAATACGCAGTATTTT. This translates into CASSPRQGASNTQYF.